The 15 T cell receptor beta chains below all came from one sample that was sequenced in a study of OX40 agonist ivuxolimab in advanced cancers. This table comes from immunoSEQ multiplex PCR, and its TCRdb copy is limited to in-frame clones, with some not included. The sample lists about 94,000 clones; more than 75% were seen once. The sample was CD4+ or CD8+ T cells sorted from blood, taken in a trial of the OX40 agonist ivuxolimab. The receptors were sampled from an adult with an advanced solid tumor such as melanoma, head and neck, liver or kidney cancer.

V and J are TRBV7-3 and TRBJ1-3; TRBD1 matches at 11 bases. V was pared by 5 bases and J by 4 bases, with 7 bases of the junction left unmatched. The CDR3 length is 16 residues. Germline-derived CDR1 and CDR2 are SGHTA and FQGTGA. CDR3: CASSPDRGLRGNTIYF. In DNA form, the CDR3 reads TGTGCCAGCAGCCCGGACAGGGGGCTACGGGGAAACACCATATATTTT. The whole variable domain, filled in from reference TRBV7-3 and TRBJ1-3, reads GAGVSQTPSNKVTEKGKYVELRCDPISGHTALYWYRQSLGQGPEFLIYFQGTGAADDSGLPNDRFFAVRPEGSVSTLKIQRTERGDSAVYLCASSPDRGLRGNTIYFGEGSWLTVV.

The chain joins TRBV6-5 to TRBJ1-3; perhaps TRBD1 as D (6 bases). The CDR3 runs 15 residues. Trimming removed 5 bases at V and 2 bases at J, with 13 bases between. Germline lookup yields CDR1 MNHEY and CDR2 SVGAGI. The DNA for the CDR3 is TGTGCCAGCAGTGGGGGCAGGGGTCCTGGAAACACCATATATTTT. Residues: CASSGGRGPGNTIYF.

The chain uses TRBV5-4 and TRBJ2-7, with TRBD1 matching 9 bases. The CDR3 length is 16 residues. The J segment lost 2 bases and the V segment lost 6 bases, leaving 12 bases of the junction unmatched. Germline V gives CDR1 SGHNT, CDR2 YYREEE (reference sequence). DNA of the CDR3: TGTGCCAGCAACATGCGAGGACAGGGGAATACCTACGAGCAGTACTTC. This translates into CASNMRGQGNTYEQYF.

V and J are TRBV6-1 and TRBJ1-3; 11 bases align to TRBD1. The CDR3 has 17 residues. J lost 5 bases, V lost 1 base, and 7 bases had no gene match. Germline V gene sequence: CDR1 MNHNS, CDR2 SASEGT. The CDR3 DNA reads as TGTGCCAGCAGTGAAGGTCTTGGACAGGGGGCCAGAAACACCATATATTTT. Translation: CASSEGLGQGARNTIYF.

The chain recombines TRBV14 with TRBJ2-7; perhaps TRBD2 as D (6 bases). The ends were cut back, 4 bases at V and 1 base at J, with 20 bases in the middle. This CDR3 contains 17 residues. Germline assignment: CDR1 SGHDN and CDR2 FVKESK. The CDR3 loop is CASSRQTGTSGSYEQYF. The CDR3 coding sequence is TGTGCCAGCAGCCGGCAGACCGGGACGAGCGGGTCCTACGAGCAGTACTTC. Full variable domain (rest looked up from reference TRBV14 and TRBJ2-7): EAGVTQFPSHSVIEKGQTVTLRCDPISGHDNLYWYRRVMGKEIKFLLHFVKESKQDESGMPNNRFLAERTGGTYSTLKVQPAELEDSGVYFCASSRQTGTSGSYEQYFGPGTRLTVT.

The CDR3 is CASTLQGHTDTQYF. Here the CDR3 DNA reads TGTGCCAGCACCTTACAGGGTCACACAGATACGCAGTATTTT. V and J are TRBV2 and TRBJ2-3, with a possible D match to TRBD1 (6 bases). Trimming took 7 bases from V and 2 from J, leaving 13 bases between them. Per germline, CDR1 SNHLY and CDR2 FYNNEI. The CDR3 totals 14 residues.

This chain joins TRBV7-2 and TRBJ1-2, with no clear D. This CDR3 region has 16 residues. V dropped 2 bases and J dropped 2 bases, with 15 bases sitting between them. CDR1 and CDR2 from the germline V gene are SGHTA and FQGNSA. In nucleotides, the CDR3 is TGTGCCAGCAGCTTATCCCTCGGAACGGGAAACTATGGCTACACCTTC. Protein sequence: CASSLSLGTGNYGYTF.

This clone was recorded only once. V and J are TRBV11-1 and TRBJ2-1; 7 bases fit TRBD2. Germline V lookup: CDR1 SGHAT, CDR2 FQDESV (reference sequence). The CDR3 has 14 amino acids. V lost 6 bases to trimming and J lost 3 bases; unmatched junction nucleotides: 5. CDR3 sequence: CASRGVAGYNEQFF. In nucleotides, the CDR3 is TGTGCCAGCAGGGGGGTAGCGGGCTACAATGAGCAGTTCTTC. The whole variable domain, remainder taken from reference TRBV11-1 and TRBJ2-1, is EAEVAQSPRYKITEKSQAVAFWCDPISGHATLYWYRQILGQGPELLVQFQDESVVDDSQLPKDRFSAERLKGVDSTLKIQPAELGDSAMYLCASRGVAGYNEQFFGPGTRLTVL.

This chain links TRBV6-5 with TRBJ1-5; 10 nucleotides agree with TRBD1. The CDR3 extends over 14 amino acids. V gave up 6 bases and J gave up 7 bases; unmatched junction bases: 6. Germline V CDR1 and CDR2: MNHEY, SVGAGI. This chain's CDR3 is CASRGQGRGQPQHF. The CDR3 DNA sequence: TGTGCCAGCAGGGGACAGGGGAGAGGACAGCCCCAGCATTTT.

This chain joins TRBV6-1 and TRBJ2-7; possibly TRBD1 or TRBD2 for D (5 bases each). The germline gives CDR1 MNHNS, CDR2 SASEGT. The V gene lost 5 bases and the J gene lost 3 bases, with 11 bases spanning the gap. The CDR3 runs 13 residues. Here the CDR3 reads CASSRGVDYEQYF. As DNA, the CDR3 is TGTGCCAGCAGTAGGGGAGTGGACTACGAGCAGTACTTC.

The chain links TRBV7-9 to TRBJ2-1, with D possibly being TRBD2 (6 bases). Per the germline V gene, CDR1 is SEHNR and CDR2 is FQNEAQ (reference sequence). This CDR3 has 17 amino acids. Trimming cost V 1 base and J 1 base, with 14 bases left between them. The CDR3 here is CASSLESRGGSYNEQFF. In DNA, the CDR3 is TGTGCCAGCAGCTTAGAATCCCGGGGAGGTTCCTACAATGAGCAGTTCTTC.

This clone was detected only once. V usage is TRBV4-1 and J usage is TRBJ2-2, with TRBD2 identical over 7 bases. This CDR3 spans 18 amino acids. J was trimmed by 4 bases and V by 1 base; bases with no gene match: 12. The V gene's germline CDR1 is MGHRA and CDR2 YSYEKL. In DNA form, the CDR3 reads TGCGCCAGCAGCCAAGGCGGGCTAGCAGGGAGGGCCACCGGGGAGCTGTTTTTT. Translation: CASSQGGLAGRATGELFF.

J is TRBJ1-6 and V is TRBV15, with D maybe TRBD1 (5 bases). V was pared by 5 bases and J by 0 bases, with 11 bases between. This CDR3 is built from 16 residues. CDR1 is LNHNV and CDR2 is YYDKDF in the germline V gene (reference sequence). CDR3 DNA sequence: TGTGCCACCAGCCCGGGGGAGAGCTCCTATAATTCACCCCTCCACTTT. Protein sequence: CATSPGESSYNSPLHF.

This sequence joins TRBV5-1 and TRBJ2-3, with 9 positions matching TRBD2. Germline-derived CDR1 and CDR2 are SGHRS and YFSETQ. This CDR3 has 15 residues. Trimming at V came to 2 bases and at J to 4 bases, leaving 5 bases not matched to a gene. CDR3 sequence reads: CASSFLAGAADTQYF. The DNA of the CDR3 is TGCGCCAGCAGCTTCTTAGCGGGGGCGGCAGATACGCAGTATTTT.

The chain recombines TRBV4-3 with TRBJ1-2; 9 bases map to TRBD1. Trimming took 0 bases from V and 0 from J; bases not matched to a gene: 2. Germline V lookup: CDR1 LGHNA, CDR2 YSLEER. The CDR3 totals 16 residues. The CDR3 DNA reads TGCGCCAGCAGCCAAGAGTGGACAGGGGCTAACTATGGCTACACCTTC. This codes for CASSQEWTGANYGYTF.